This T cell receptor (beta chain) was sequenced during a study of cytomegalovirus exposure and HLA in healthy donors. On this clone: Its antigen is unknown.

The repertoire was sequenced with immunoSEQ multiplex PCR; TCRdb's copy has only in-frame clones and lacks some. This table holds about 340,000 clones, 86% found once. The germline gives CDR1 MGHRA, CDR2 YSYEKL. Trimming left V 5 bases short and J 1 base short, with 14 bases between. The CDR3 has 15 amino acids. General observations from the study: Confirmation was obtained in vitro that three CMV-associated chains are specific for CMV antigens. For cytomegalovirus status, the classifier reportedly gave diagnoses with high specificity and sensitivity. Among TCR sequences, most were rare, though some public TCRs appeared in many donors.

The chain carries TRBV4-1 and TRBJ2-5; D may be TRBD2 (6 bases). The sequencing sample was made of PBMCs. This TCR was sampled from a woman aged 18 to 35 in good health and CMV-seronegative. In DNA form, the CDR3 reads TGCGCCAGCAGCGGGGGGAGCGACAGCCAAGAGACCCAGTACTTC. It is translated as CASSGGSDSQETQYF.